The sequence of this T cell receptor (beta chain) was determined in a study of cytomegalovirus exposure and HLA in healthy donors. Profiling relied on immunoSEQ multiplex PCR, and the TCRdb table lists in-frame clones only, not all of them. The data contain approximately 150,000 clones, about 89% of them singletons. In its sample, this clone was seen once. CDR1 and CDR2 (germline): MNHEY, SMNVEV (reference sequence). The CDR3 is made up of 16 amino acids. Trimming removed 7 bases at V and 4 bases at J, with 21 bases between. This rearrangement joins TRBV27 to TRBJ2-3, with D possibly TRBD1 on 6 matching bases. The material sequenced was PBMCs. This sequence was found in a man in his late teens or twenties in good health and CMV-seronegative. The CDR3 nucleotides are TGTGCCAGCACCCCTGGGTTCGGACAGTCCCCAGATACGCAGTATTTT. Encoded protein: CASTPGFGQSPDTQYF.